One sample yielded the 10 T cell receptor beta chains listed below, sequenced in a study of OX40 agonist ivuxolimab in advanced cancers. The table came from immunoSEQ multiplex PCR; TCRdb's copy has only in-frame clones and leaves some out. The sample lists about 18,000 clones; around three quarters were seen once. The material was CD4+ or CD8+ T cells sorted from blood, obtained in a trial of the OX40 agonist ivuxolimab. The receptor set was obtained from an adult with an advanced solid tumor such as melanoma, head and neck, liver or kidney cancer.

This chain links TRBV19 with TRBJ1-1; no clear D. V gave up 5 bases and J gave up 9 bases, with 13 bases separating them. In germline, CDR1 is LNHDA, CDR2 SQIVND (reference sequence). CDR3 size: 12 residues. CDR3 region: CASSPPLRQAFF. The DNA of the CDR3 is TGTGCCAGTAGTCCGCCCCTTAGGCAAGCTTTCTTT.

In this sample, this clone turned up once. The rearrangement uses TRBV7-2 and TRBJ1-5; the D is unclear. CDR1 and CDR2 (germline): SGHTA, FQGNSA. The V end was cut by 2 bases, the J end by 7 bases, with 15 bases between. The CDR3 runs 15 residues. The CDR3 nucleotides are TGTGCCAGCAGCTTACTCGTGCAGATGGGGCAGCCCCAGCATTTT. It specifies CASSLLVQMGQPQHF.

In this sample, this clone turned up once. The chain employs TRBV4-3 and TRBJ2-5, with D possibly matching TRBD1 (7 bases). The CDR3 sequence is 15 residues long. In germline, CDR1 is LGHNA, CDR2 YSLEER. Trimming left V 4 bases short and J 6 bases short, with 18 bases between. CDR3 sequence reads: CASSPRAGGQKTQYF. The CDR3 bases are TGCGCCAGCAGCCCCCGCGCAGGGGGGCAGAAGACCCAGTACTTC.

The V call is TRBV5-6, the J call TRBJ2-6, with D unclear. Germline assignment: CDR1 SGHDT and CDR2 YYEEEE. This CDR3 is 16 amino acids long. V shed 1 base and J shed 0 bases, with 8 bases lying between them. The CDR3 DNA sequence: TGTGCCAGCAGCTTGAACAGTCACTCTGGGGCCAACGTCCTGACTTTC. This encodes CASSLNSHSGANVLTF.

The CDR3 DNA follows: TGTGCCAGCAGCTTGATGGGCGACAGGGAGGTCCACAATGAGCAGTTCTTC. Protein: CASSLMGDREVHNEQFF. The chain has TRBV5-6 and TRBJ2-1, with D maybe TRBD1 (7 bases). V dropped 1 base and J dropped 5 bases, with 19 bases sitting between them. The CDR3 is made up of 17 amino acids. The germline V gene encodes CDR1 SGHDT and CDR2 YYEEEE. The full variable domain, in which reference TRBV5-6 and TRBJ2-1 provide the parts outside the CDR3, is DAGVTQSPTHLIKTRGQQVTLRCSPKSGHDTVSWYQQALGQGPQFIFQYYEEEERQRGNFPDRFSGHQFPNYSSELNVNALLLGDSALYLCASSLMGDREVHNEQFFGPGTRLTVL.

The count of this clone is one. The V gene is TRBV7-2, the J gene TRBJ2-3, with 9 bases lining up with TRBD1. The germline V gene has CDR1 SGHTA and CDR2 FQGNSA. The CDR3 sequence is 14 residues long. V gave up 5 bases and J gave up 5 bases; unmatched junction bases: 5. CDR3: CASSLRQGEDTQYF. CDR3 bases: TGTGCCAGCAGCCTCCGACAGGGGGAAGATACGCAGTATTTT.

This clone was seen only a few times. The chain recombines TRBV6-4 with TRBJ2-3; D ambiguous. CDR1 is MRHNA, CDR2 SNTAGT, per germline. Deletions cut 0 bases from V and 0 bases from J, with 4 bases between. The CDR3 runs to 14 residues. The chain's CDR3 is CASSDSGSTDTQYF. CDR3 nucleotide sequence: TGTGCCAGCAGTGACTCAGGGAGCACAGATACGCAGTATTTT.

The rearrangement links TRBV30 to TRBJ1-3; the D gene is possibly TRBD1 (5 bases). V was cut by 0 bases and J by 2 bases, with 11 bases left in between. Germline-derived CDR1 and CDR2 are GTSNPN and SVGIG (reference sequence). This CDR3 is built from 15 residues. The CDR3 protein is CAWSVDTLPGNTIYF. The CDR3 DNA reads as TGTGCCTGGAGTGTGGACACTCTCCCTGGAAACACCATATATTTT.

V and J are TRBV11-3 and TRBJ2-1; unclear D gene. This CDR3 contains 12 residues. The V and J ends lost 3 bases and 5 bases respectively, with 5 bases between them. Germline V gene sequence: CDR1 SGHNT, CDR2 YENEEA. The CDR3 spells CASSFGDNEQFF. The CDR3 DNA follows: TGTGCCAGCAGCTTTGGGGACAATGAGCAGTTCTTC.

This chain links TRBV7-2 with TRBJ1-2; 12 nucleotides align to TRBD1. Losses at the gene ends were 5 bases for V and 6 bases for J; bases not matched to a gene: 10. Germline-derived CDR1 and CDR2 are SGHTA and FQGNSA. The CDR3 totals 16 residues. Here the CDR3 DNA reads TGTGCCAGCAGCCTGAACCCCGGGACAGGGGGCGATGGCTACACCTTC. Residues: CASSLNPGTGGDGYTF.